The 17 T cell receptor beta chains in this list originate from one sample, sequenced in a study of cytomegalovirus exposure and HLA in healthy donors. PCR amplification relied on 60 Vbeta primers (plus 13 Jbeta primers). Only in-frame clones appear in the TCRdb table, and some are missing; sequencing was by immunoSEQ multiplex PCR. Found here are 100,000 to 150,000 clones, 75% of them singletons; the top ten hold under 3.5%. The sample comprised PBMCs. The receptor source for this set is a woman aged 45-60 years in good health and CMV-seronegative.

The chain links TRBV21-1 to TRBJ1-5; the table calls TRBD1, which could not be checked here. TRBV21-1 is noted as a pseudogene. This CDR3 is built from 16 residues. The DNA of the CDR3 is TGTGCCAGCAGCAAAGCGCTGGACAGCAACAATCAGCCCCAGCATTTT. It codes for CASSKALDSNNQPQHF.

The chain links TRBV11-2 to TRBJ2-6; D is undetermined. The V and J ends lost 7 bases and 1 base respectively, with 8 bases between them. CDR1 is SGHAT, CDR2 FQNNGV, per germline. The CDR3 loop spans 14 amino acids. The DNA for the CDR3 is TGTGCCAGCATACGGTATTCTGGGGCCAACGTCCTGACTTTC. Its translation is CASIRYSGANVLTF. Together with reference TRBV11-2 and TRBJ2-6, the CDR3 gives the full variable domain: EAGVAQSPRYKIIEKRQSVAFWCNPISGHATLYWYQQILGQGPKLLIQFQNNGVVDDSQLPKDRFSAERLKGVDSTLKIQPAKLEDSAVYLCASIRYSGANVLTFGAGSRLTVL.

This sequence joins TRBV12-2 and TRBJ2-1; the table's D call, TRBD2, was not checked against the DNA. TRBV12-2 is marked as a pseudogene. CDR3 size: 18 residues. CDR3 sequence: CASRLGLGGLAPANEQFF. The CDR3, as DNA: TGTGCAAGTCGCTTAGGGTTGGGGGGACTAGCGCCAGCCAATGAGCAGTTCTTC.

The chain couples TRBV15 to TRBJ1-6; the D gene is possibly TRBD1 (5 bases). The V end was cut by 1 base, the J end by 8 bases, with 18 bases between. Germline V gene lookup returns CDR1 LNHNV and CDR2 YYDKDF (reference sequence). This CDR3 comprises 17 residues. In DNA, the CDR3 is TGTGCCACCAGCAGAGCCCTCCTGGGGGGGAGTGATTCACCCCTCCACTTT. It codes for CATSRALLGGSDSPLHF. The complete variable domain, with remaining parts taken from reference TRBV15 and TRBJ1-6, reads DAMVIQNPRYQVTQFGKPVTLSCSQTLNHNVMYWYQQKSSQAPKLLFHYYDKDFNNEADTPDNFQSRRPNTSFCFLDIRSPGLGDTAMYLCATSRALLGGSDSPLHFGNGTRLTVT.

CDR3 sequence (DNA): TGTGCCACCGGGGGGGTGTCGACTGAAGCTTTCTTT. Translating gives CATGGVSTEAFF. The chain combines TRBV11-2 with TRBJ1-1, with a weak D call TRBD1 (5 bases). The CDR3 loop spans 12 amino acids. The V gene lost 10 bases and the J gene lost 5 bases, with 14 bases spanning the gap. In germline, CDR1 is SGHAT, CDR2 FQNNGV.

This chain links TRBV7-9 with TRBJ1-1, with D unclear. Germline lookup yields CDR1 SEHNR and CDR2 FQNEAQ (reference sequence). V gave up 5 bases and J gave up 7 bases, with 14 bases separating them. The length of the CDR3 is 13 residues. CDR3 in DNA: TGTGCCAGCAGCCTGGGCCCTATGAGTGAAGCTTTCTTT. As protein: CASSLGPMSEAFF.

The V and J genes are TRBV6-1 and TRBJ1-3; D is undetermined. This CDR3 contains 16 residues. Germline CDR1 reads MNHNS; CDR2 reads SASEGT. With 3 bases removed from V and 0 bases from J, the gap between germline ends came to 12 bases. CDR3 bases: TGTGCCAGCAGTGACCCAGGCCCCGTCTCTGGAAACACCATATATTTT. Residues: CASSDPGPVSGNTIYF.

V usage is TRBV19 and J usage is TRBJ2-5; maybe TRBD2 (6 bases). Per germline, CDR1 LNHDA and CDR2 SQIVND (reference sequence). This CDR3 contains 15 residues. Trimming took 5 bases from V and 5 from J, leaving 18 bases between them. The CDR3 DNA is TGTGCCAGTAGTTCCGGGACTCTATCGTCGGAGACCCAGTACTTC. It translates to CASSSGTLSSETQYF.

This clone is a singleton in its sample. The chain carries TRBV11-3 and TRBJ2-1, with 12 positions matching TRBD2. Trimming took 5 bases from V and 9 from J; bases not matched to a gene: 11. The CDR3 totals 16 residues. Germline V gene sequence: CDR1 SGHNT, CDR2 YENEEA. CDR3 DNA: TGTGCCAGCAGCCCCCGGACTAGCGGGATCCTTTCTGAGCAGTTCTTC. Encoded protein: CASSPRTSGILSEQFF.

The V gene is TRBV19, the J gene TRBJ1-5; 8 nucleotides match TRBD1. V was pared by 5 bases and J by 4 bases, with 16 bases of the junction left unmatched. CDR1 is LNHDA, CDR2 SQIVND, per germline (reference sequence). This CDR3 comprises 18 residues. The CDR3: CASSALGSGTGLNQPQHF. DNA for the CDR3: TGTGCCAGTAGTGCCCTCGGTTCCGGGACAGGACTTAATCAGCCCCAGCATTTT.

The rearrangement links TRBV9 to TRBJ2-3; a weak D match, TRBD2 (5 bases). In germline, CDR1 is SGDLS, CDR2 YYNGEE. CDR3 length equals 16 residues. V lost 0 bases and J lost 0, with 11 bases in between. The CDR3 DNA reads as TGTGCCAGCAGCGTAGCAGGACTCCCCAGCACAGATACGCAGTATTTT. Protein sequence: CASSVAGLPSTDTQYF. The variable domain in full, with the rest retrieved from reference TRBV9 and TRBJ2-3, is DSGVTQTPKHLITATGQRVTLRCSPRSGDLSVYWYQQSLDQGLQFLIQYYNGEERAKGNILERFSAQQFPDLHSELNLSSLELGDSALYFCASSVAGLPSTDTQYFGPGTRLTVL.

The V call is TRBV2, the J call TRBJ2-1, with a weak D call TRBD1 (8 bases). Germline assignment: CDR1 SNHLY and CDR2 FYNNEI. Trimming removed 8 bases from V and 6 bases from J, with 29 bases in between. CDR3 length: 18 residues. CDR3 sequence (DNA): TGTGCCAGCGGAGATGGACAGGGTCTGACGGGAGGAGCCAATGAGCAGTTCTTC. Translation gives CASGDGQGLTGGANEQFF.

In nucleotides, the CDR3 is TGCAGCGTGGAGGACAGGGGGCTCTCCTACGAGCAGTACTTC. This gives the protein CSVEDRGLSYEQYF. The V gene is TRBV29-1, the J gene TRBJ2-7; TRBD1 matches at 11 bases. The CDR3 is made up of 14 amino acids. With V trimmed by 6 bases and J by 0 bases, 4 bases remained unmatched. Germline V gene data show CDR1 as SQVTM and CDR2 as ANQGSEA.

The chain combines TRBV29-1 with TRBJ2-1, with 7 bases that match TRBD2. The CDR3 is made up of 17 amino acids. The J segment lost 2 bases and the V segment lost 4 bases, leaving 14 bases of the junction unmatched. Germline values: CDR1 SQVTM, CDR2 ANQGSEA. CDR3 sequence: CSVVTGLAGDTYNEQFF. For the CDR3, the DNA is TGCAGCGTTGTTACTGGGTTAGCGGGCGACACCTACAATGAGCAGTTCTTC.

This chain links TRBV6-5 with TRBJ2-7; 11 bases match TRBD2. The CDR3 has 14 residues. J gave up 2 bases and V 6 bases, and 3 bases lay outside the gene matches. Germline V gene lookup returns CDR1 MNHEY and CDR2 SVGAGI. The CDR3 loop is CASSIAGGAYEQYF. The CDR3, as DNA: TGTGCCAGCAGCATAGCGGGAGGGGCCTACGAGCAGTACTTC.

The chain recombines TRBV6-5 with TRBJ2-1, with D hard to call. The V gene lost 1 base and the J gene lost 5 bases, with 9 bases spanning the gap. The CDR3 runs 14 residues. The germline CDR1 and CDR2 sequences are MNHEY and SVGAGI. The CDR3 reads CASSYFAGDNEQFF. The CDR3 coding sequence is TGTGCCAGCAGTTACTTTGCCGGTGACAATGAGCAGTTCTTC.

The chain joins TRBV5-4 to TRBJ1-4; D remains unclear. Deletions cut 4 bases from V and 8 bases from J, with 9 bases between. The V gene's germline CDR1 is SGHNT and CDR2 YYREEE (reference sequence). CDR3 length equals 12 residues. The CDR3 is CASSLREEKLFF. The CDR3 DNA is TGTGCCAGCAGCCTTCGGGAAGAAAAACTGTTTTTT.